This T cell receptor beta chain derives from a study of T cell repertoires in cytomegalovirus infection. This CDR3 comprises 13 residues. The V gene lost 5 bases and the J gene lost 2 bases, with 7 bases spanning the gap. Germline V gene sequence: CDR1 LNHDA, CDR2 SQIVND (reference sequence). Each CDR3 protein gets one entry after TCRdb re-called the reads with MiXCR. Here the sample spans 150,000 to 190,000 distinct CDR3 sequences, around 24% being singletons. This clonotype originated in a human donor in good health (CMV status not recorded). Some clones in this sample may be carry-over from other donors' samples. This chain uses TRBV19 with TRBJ2-1; possible D gene TRBD1, 5 bases. Sequencing was performed on PBMCs. This CDR3 reads CASSPDTYNEQFF. DNA of the CDR3: TGTGCCAGTAGTCCGGACACCTACAATGAGCAGTTCTTC.